This TCR beta chain derives from a study of blood T cell repertoires in COVID-19. Study at large: The United States, Italy and Spain provided the acute and convalescent COVID-19 samples. PBMCs, B-cell-depleted T cells, or T cells were the source of the cDNA or gDNA that made up the material.

Original methodology: Quantification of nucleated cells was approximated via reference gene primer amplification. Assay used: immunoSEQ multiplex PCR; TCRdb lists only in-frame clones, some missing. That table is the source of V, J and clone size, and D and trimming were worked out from the DNA. The sample contains more than 200,000 clones, 70% to 85% of which appear only once. Germline V gene lookup returns CDR1 SGHTA and CDR2 FQGNSA. This CDR3 region has 17 residues. The ends were cut back, 3 bases at V and 1 base at J, with 13 bases in the middle. The genes are TRBV7-2 and TRBJ2-6; a weak D match, TRBD1 (5 bases). The TCR originated in a woman aged 40-49 years with active or convalescent COVID-19. The source material was peripheral blood. CDR3 loop: CASSLGIQGSGANVLTF. CDR3 nucleotide sequence: TGTGCCAGCAGCTTGGGGATCCAGGGTTCTGGGGCCAACGTCCTGACTTTC.